This passage covers 26 T cell receptor beta chains from one sample sequenced in a study of response to subunit inactivated influenza vaccine. TCRdb itself ran the RT-PCR reads through MiXCR, one entry per CDR3 protein. The repertoire holds 450,000 to 550,000 distinct CDR3 sequences, with 25% as singletons. The starting material was CD4+ T cells sorted from PBMCs, obtained 5 to 6 days after vaccination. The origin of the receptors is a man in his fifties or sixties who received an inactivated influenza vaccine.

This clonotype was counted between two and nine times. The V gene is TRBV12-3 or TRBV12-4, the J gene TRBJ2-3; the D gene could be TRBD1 or TRBD2 (6 bases each). This CDR3 region has 14 residues. The V and J ends lost 5 bases and 2 bases respectively, with 11 bases between them. The CDR3 reads CASSPRGPTDTQYF. The CDR3 DNA follows: TGTGCCAGCAGTCCCCGGGGGCCCACAGATACGCAGTATTTT.

The chain is built from TRBV6-1 and TRBJ2-4, with D perhaps matching TRBD1 or TRBD2 (6 bases each). The CDR3 has 18 residues. Trimming pared 5 bases from V and 0 bases from J, leaving 20 bases between. Per germline, CDR1 MNHNS and CDR2 SASEGT. DNA of the CDR3: TGTGCCAGCAGTCCCCGGACAGAGCCGGGACTAGCCAAAAACATTCAGTACTTC. The encoded protein is CASSPRTEPGLAKNIQYF.

The chain employs TRBV6-5 and TRBJ2-2; D is undetermined. The CDR3 spans 12 residues. Germline V CDR1 and CDR2: MNHEY, SVGAGI. Trimming left V 7 bases short and J 5 bases short, with 8 bases between. Here the CDR3 DNA reads TGTGCCAGCAAAAGCTGGACCGGGGAGCTGTTTTTT. Translated, it gives CASKSWTGELFF.

The table lists this clonotype with a few counts. J is TRBJ1-1 and V is TRBV5-6; TRBD1 might be the D (5 bases). The V and J ends lost 0 bases and 8 bases respectively, with 14 bases between them. The CDR3 has 14 residues. Germline V gene sequence: CDR1 SGHDT, CDR2 YYEEEE. The CDR3 loop is CASSLVGGTFEAFF. The CDR3 DNA reads as TGTGCCAGCAGCTTGGTCGGGGGAACATTCGAAGCTTTCTTT. The full variable domain, its missing parts supplied by reference TRBV5-6 and TRBJ1-1, is DAGVTQSPTHLIKTRGQQVTLRCSPKSGHDTVSWYQQALGQGPQFIFQYYEEEERQRGNFPDRFSGHQFPNYSSELNVNALLLGDSALYLCASSLVGGTFEAFFGQGTRLTVV.

This clonotype has a handful of counts. This chain links TRBV7-2 with TRBJ2-1; D may be TRBD1 or TRBD2 (6 bases each). V was trimmed by 5 bases and J by 6 bases, leaving 14 bases between them. This CDR3 has 14 residues. Germline lookup yields CDR1 SGHTA and CDR2 FQGNSA. CDR3 sequence reads: CASSGGWGRNEQFF. For the CDR3, the DNA is TGTGCCAGCAGCGGGGGGTGGGGGCGCAATGAGCAGTTCTTC.

This clonotype was detected only a few times. The chain has TRBV10-3 and TRBJ2-2; TRBD2 is a possible D gene (6 bases). The CDR3 totals 13 residues. Germline values: CDR1 ENHRY, CDR2 SYGVKD. V dropped 7 bases and J dropped 6 bases, with 12 bases sitting between them. CDR3 sequence reads: CAITGSGAGELFF. CDR3 sequence (DNA): TGTGCCATCACCGGGTCGGGGGCCGGGGAGCTGTTTTTT.

This clonotype was observed many times. The gene calls are TRBV5-5 and TRBJ2-5; D is possibly TRBD1 or TRBD2 (6 bases each). The CDR3 loop spans 14 amino acids. Germline CDR1 and CDR2: SGHKS and YYEKEE (reference sequence). Trimming took 1 base from V and 2 from J, leaving 9 bases between them. CDR3: CASSLIGGQETQYF. The CDR3 bases are TGTGCCAGCAGCTTGATAGGGGGGCAAGAGACCCAGTACTTC. The full variable domain, rest sourced from reference TRBV5-5 and TRBJ2-5, is DAGVTQSPTHLIKTRGQQVTLRCSPISGHKSVSWYQQVLGQGPQFIFQYYEKEERGRGNFPDRFSARQFPNYSSELNVNALLLGDSALYLCASSLIGGQETQYFGPGTRLLVL.

J is TRBJ2-5 and V is TRBV6-2 or TRBV6-3; D tentatively fits TRBD1 or TRBD2 (5 bases each). Germline V CDR1 and CDR2: MNHEY, SVGEGT. The V end lost 6 bases, the J end lost 1 base, and 15 bases lay between the germline ends. The CDR3 is 15 amino acids. The DNA of the CDR3 is TGTGCCAGCAGGAATAGAGGGGCGGTCCAAGAGACCCAGTACTTC. Translation gives CASRNRGAVQETQYF.

In this sample, this clonotype turned up many times. The junction departs from the called germline gene at one end, perhaps through a read error. This rearrangement joins TRBV5-1 to TRBJ1-1, with 7 bases aligning to TRBD1. Germline values: CDR1 SGHRS, CDR2 YFSETQ. The CDR3 loop spans 14 amino acids. The CDR3 reads CASSLGQVNTEAFF. CDR3 nucleotides: TGTGCCAGCAGTTTAGGACAGGTGAACACTGAAGCTTTCTTT.

This chain uses TRBV7-9 with TRBJ2-5; 9 nucleotides agree with TRBD1. The CDR3 has 15 amino acids. J was trimmed by 3 bases and V by 2 bases; bases with no gene match: 4. Germline CDR1 reads SEHNR; CDR2 reads FQNEAQ (reference sequence). Here the CDR3 DNA reads TGTGCCAGCAGCTTATTTACAGGGGGCGAAGAGACCCAGTACTTC. Protein: CASSLFTGGEETQYF.

This clonotype was seen a handful of times. The chain recombines TRBV20-1 with TRBJ2-5; 11 nucleotides match TRBD2. This CDR3 region has 15 residues. J was trimmed by 2 bases and V by 5 bases; bases with no gene match: 7. The germline CDR1 and CDR2 sequences are DFQATT and SNEGSKA (reference sequence). DNA for the CDR3: TGCAGTGCTGGGGCTAGCGGGAGGTCACAAGAGACCCAGTACTTC. Residues: CSAGASGRSQETQYF.

V gene TRBV12-3 or TRBV12-4 combines with J gene TRBJ1-2; D gene uncertain. Trimming cost V 2 bases and J 8 bases, with 12 bases left between them. This CDR3 spans 13 amino acids. The CDR3 bases are TGTGCCAGCAGTTTAAGCGAGGGAAGCGGCTACACCTTC. Residues: CASSLSEGSGYTF.

The sample holds a few counts of this clonotype. The J gene is TRBJ1-2, the V gene TRBV7-2; D is perhaps TRBD1 (5 bases). CDR3 length: 12 amino acids. V was clipped by 7 bases and J by 4 bases, with 10 bases between them. The V gene's germline CDR1 is SGHTA and CDR2 FQGNSA. DNA for the CDR3: TGTGCCAGCACCAGGGACCTCTATGGCTACACCTTC. Its protein product is CASTRDLYGYTF.

The V call is TRBV6-5, the J call TRBJ1-1; D may be TRBD1 (6 bases). V dropped 2 bases and J dropped 1 base, with 11 bases sitting between them. The CDR3 extends over 15 amino acids. The germline CDR1 and CDR2 sequences are MNHEY and SVGAGI. The CDR3 DNA follows: TGTGCCAGCAGTTACACGGGACAATGGAACACTGAAGCTTTCTTT. Translation gives CASSYTGQWNTEAFF.

This clonotype has a handful of counts. The V gene is TRBV7-2, the J gene TRBJ2-7; a possible D gene is TRBD1 (6 bases). Deletions cut 5 bases from V and 7 bases from J, with 18 bases between. Germline CDR1 is SGHTA and CDR2 is FQGNSA. This CDR3 has 14 amino acids. DNA for the CDR3: TGTGCCAGCAGCCTAAGCGTGGGACAAGGAGAGCAGTACTTC. Translating it yields CASSLSVGQGEQYF. The whole variable domain, filled in from reference TRBV7-2 and TRBJ2-7, reads GAGVSQSPSNKVTEKGKDVELRCDPISGHTALYWYRQSLGQGLEFLIYFQGNSAPDKSGLPSDRFSAERTGGSVSTLTIQRTQQEDSAVYLCASSLSVGQGEQYFGPGTRLTVT.

This clonotype was detected a few times. The rearrangement links TRBV20-1 to TRBJ1-5, with D possibly being TRBD1 (5 bases). There are 15 residues in the CDR3. V shed 3 bases and J shed 1 base, with 13 bases lying between them. The germline V gene encodes CDR1 DFQATT and CDR2 SNEGSKA (reference sequence). The chain's CDR3 is CSASGLGVSNQPQHF. CDR3 DNA sequence: TGCAGTGCTAGTGGTTTAGGGGTAAGCAATCAGCCCCAGCATTTT.

The V call is TRBV5-5, the J call TRBJ2-2; 14 nucleotides agree with TRBD2. This CDR3 is built from 15 residues. After removal of 3 bases from V and 9 bases from J, the junction contained 4 bases not matched to a gene. Germline CDR1 SGHKS, CDR2 YYEKEE (reference sequence). CDR3 loop: CASSSTSGGARELFF. The DNA for the CDR3 is TGTGCCAGCAGCTCGACTAGCGGGGGGGCCCGGGAGCTGTTTTTT. Supplemented by reference TRBV5-5 and TRBJ2-2, the full variable domain reads DAGVTQSPTHLIKTRGQQVTLRCSPISGHKSVSWYQQVLGQGPQFIFQYYEKEERGRGNFPDRFSARQFPNYSSELNVNALLLGDSALYLCASSSTSGGARELFFGEGSRLTVL.

The rearrangement uses TRBV7-7 and TRBJ2-2; 9 bases match TRBD2. The CDR3 is 19 amino acids. CDR1 is SSHAT, CDR2 FNYEAQ, per germline (reference sequence). V shed 11 bases, J shed 1 base, and the junction held 20 bases outside the gene matches. CDR3 sequence (DNA): TGTGCCTTCAGCTTACCGCGGGGGGGCCTAAGACTGAACACCGGGGAGCTGTTTTTT. It specifies CAFSLPRGGLRLNTGELFF.

In regard to this clonotype: Germline is not matched at one junction end, which may reflect a read error. The genes are TRBV20-1 and TRBJ2-3, with 14 bases aligning to TRBD2. Germline-derived CDR1 and CDR2 are DFQATT and SNEGSKA (reference sequence). The CDR3 is made up of 20 amino acids. The chain's CDR3 is CCARDHRLAGGPKFPDTQYF. The DNA of the CDR3 is TGCTGTGCTAGAGATCACCGACTAGCGGGAGGGCCAAAGTTCCCAGATACGCAGTATTTT.

This clonotype was counted at least ten times. CDR3 nucleotides: TGTGCCAGCAGCTTAGTAAGAACAGAAAACACTGAAGCTTTCTTT. Translating gives CASSLVRTENTEAFF. The V call is TRBV7-8, the J call TRBJ1-1; no reliable D call. Germline lookup yields CDR1 SGHVS and CDR2 FQNEAQ. CDR3 size: 15 residues. V was trimmed by 1 base and J by 2 bases, leaving 11 bases between them. Based on the CDR3 plus reference TRBV7-8 and TRBJ1-1, the full variable domain is GAGVSQSPRYKVAKRGQDVALRCDPISGHVSLFWYQQALGQGPEFLTYFQNEAQLDKSGLPSDRFFAERPEGSVSTLKIQRTQQEDSAVYLCASSLVRTENTEAFFGQGTRLTVV.

This clonotype occurred a few times. The chain employs TRBV24-1 and TRBJ2-3; D ambiguous. Trimming took off 2 bases at V and 2 bases at J, with 4 bases between the two ends. The CDR3 runs to 13 residues. Germline assignment: CDR1 KGHDR and CDR2 SFDVKD. The CDR3 sequence is CATSDWDTDTQYF. The CDR3 coding sequence is TGTGCCACCAGTGATTGGGACACAGATACGCAGTATTTT.

This clonotype turned up a few times. The CDR3 DNA sequence: TGCAGTGCTAGTGATGCGGGGGGACAAGAGACCCAGTACTTC. It specifies CSASDAGGQETQYF. The chain recombines TRBV20-1 with TRBJ2-5; TRBD2 matches 8 bases. Germline V CDR1 and CDR2: DFQATT, SNEGSKA (reference sequence). Trimming took 3 bases from V and 2 from J; bases not matched to a gene: 5. The CDR3 is 14 residues long.

Regarding this clonotype: One end of the junction varies from germline; a read error may be responsible. This chain uses TRBV6-2 or TRBV6-3 with TRBJ2-1, with 7 bases matching TRBD2. CDR1 is MNHEY, CDR2 SVGEGT, per germline. This CDR3 has 14 residues. The CDR3 loop is CASSSVRSLDGGIF. DNA of the CDR3: TGTGCCAGCAGTTCTGTAAGGTCATTGGACGGGGGGATCTTC.

The chain links TRBV20-1 to TRBJ2-3; 10 positions match TRBD1. The ends lost 3 bases at V and 4 bases at J; junction bases unmatched: 1. Germline-derived CDR1 and CDR2 are DFQATT and SNEGSKA (reference sequence). The CDR3 is 13 residues long. The CDR3 bases are TGCAGTGCTAGGGGGACAGGGGCAGATACGCAGTATTTT. Residues: CSARGTGADTQYF.

This clonotype came up a few times. The J gene is TRBJ2-2, the V gene TRBV4-2; the match to TRBD2 covers 14 bases. Germline V lookup: CDR1 LGHNA, CDR2 YNFKEQ. V lost 4 bases, J lost 7 bases, and 8 bases stayed unmatched. The length of the CDR3 is 17 residues. The CDR3 loop is CASSPPGLAGVSGELFF. The CDR3 DNA reads TGTGCCAGCAGCCCCCCGGGACTAGCGGGGGTGAGCGGGGAGCTGTTTTTT.

V and J are TRBV11-2 and TRBJ1-1; possibly TRBD1 for D (5 bases). The CDR3 runs 13 residues. Germline V gene lookup returns CDR1 SGHAT and CDR2 FQNNGV. The V and J ends lost 5 bases and 7 bases respectively, with 14 bases between them. The CDR3 DNA reads as TGTGCCAGCAGCAGAATCGGGGGTGGTGAAGCTTTCTTT. Residues: CASSRIGGGEAFF.